These 24 T cell receptor beta chains were sequenced from one sample in a study of blood T cell repertoires in COVID-19. Assay: immunoSEQ multiplex PCR; the TCRdb copy retains only in-frame clones and omits some. The sample yields around 180,000 clones, around 85% seen once. Specimen: peripheral blood. These TCRs come from a man in his sixties or seventies with active or convalescent COVID-19.

The J gene is TRBJ1-6, the V gene TRBV2; D is undetermined. Germline V gene lookup returns CDR1 SNHLY and CDR2 FYNNEI. This CDR3 has 11 amino acids. Trimming removed 8 bases from V and 14 bases from J, with 13 bases in between. The CDR3 DNA sequence: TGTGCCAGCGGAGGAGACCGGACCCTCCACTTT. It encodes CASGGDRTLHF.

This clone appeared a single time. Germline is not matched at one junction end, which may reflect a read error. The J gene is TRBJ1-1, the V gene TRBV28; 7 positions agree with TRBD1. The germline CDR1 and CDR2 sequences are MDHEN and SYDVKM. CDR3 size: 12 residues. CDR3 sequence: CASRSQGPRALF. CDR3 nucleotide sequence: TGTGCCAGCAGATCACAGGGGCCGCGAGCCCTCTTT.

The V and J genes are TRBV23-1 and TRBJ2-6; D gene uncertain. TRBV23-1 is annotated as an ORF whose role is uncertain. The V end lost 8 bases, the J end lost 0 bases, and 20 bases lay between the germline ends. CDR3 length: 18 residues. CDR3 sequence (DNA): TGCGCCAGCTACCATCATGGGCAGACCTTCTCTGGGGCCAACGTCCTGACTTTC. Translating it yields CASYHHGQTFSGANVLTF.

The genes are TRBV6-4 and TRBJ2-7, with D possibly being TRBD1 (5 bases). The germline CDR1 and CDR2 sequences are MRHNA and SNTAGT. V lost 8 bases, J lost 5 bases, and 13 bases lay in between. The CDR3 extends over 12 amino acids. The CDR3 here is CASDSLRNEQYF. In DNA form, the CDR3 reads TGTGCCAGCGACAGCCTCCGGAACGAGCAGTACTTC.

This clone was counted once. V and J are TRBV2 and TRBJ1-5, with no clear D. The length of the CDR3 is 13 residues. V was trimmed by 6 bases and J by 4 bases, leaving 10 bases between them. Germline CDR1 SNHLY, CDR2 FYNNEI. The CDR3 nucleotides read TGTGCCAGCAGCGAAAACAAGAATCAGCCCCAGCATTTT. This gives the protein CASSENKNQPQHF.

The J gene is TRBJ2-7, the V gene TRBV20-1; maybe TRBD2 (5 bases). The V end lost 3 bases, the J end lost 2 bases, and 14 bases lay between the germline ends. CDR1 and CDR2 (germline): DFQATT, SNEGSKA (reference sequence). This CDR3 region has 14 residues. The DNA for the CDR3 is TGCAGTGCTAGTATTCTAGCCGGGGCCTACGAGCAGTACTTC. Translated: CSASILAGAYEQYF.

The chain couples TRBV6-1 to TRBJ1-4; the match to TRBD1 covers 7 bases. Per germline, CDR1 MNHNS and CDR2 SASEGT. This CDR3 comprises 18 residues. V dropped 2 bases and J dropped 0; count of bases not matched to a gene: 9. The CDR3 is CASSEYGRGSTTNEKLFF. DNA for the CDR3: TGTGCCAGCAGTGAATATGGCAGGGGGTCAACAACTAATGAAAAACTGTTTTTT.

This chain joins TRBV6-2 or TRBV6-3 and TRBJ2-7; D uncertain. V shed 2 bases and J shed 5 bases, with 7 bases lying between them. CDR1 is MNHEY and CDR2 is SVGEGT in the germline V gene. The CDR3 is 12 residues long. The CDR3 protein is CASSYITDEQYF. CDR3 in DNA: TGTGCCAGCAGTTACATCACGGACGAGCAGTACTTC.

V usage is TRBV29-1 and J usage is TRBJ2-5, with TRBD1 matching over 8 bases. Germline CDR1 and CDR2: SQVTM and ANQGSEA. There are 15 residues in the CDR3. V was pared by 4 bases and J by 5 bases, with 12 bases of the junction left unmatched. CDR3 protein: CSVGPGAGGGETQYF. The DNA of the CDR3 is TGCAGCGTTGGCCCCGGGGCAGGGGGCGGGGAGACCCAGTACTTC.

This chain uses TRBV9 with TRBJ2-1; 10 bases align to TRBD2. CDR3 size: 16 residues. The junction had 7 bases not matched to a gene; V was cut back by 4 bases and J by 3 bases. Germline CDR1 SGDLS, CDR2 YYNGEE. This CDR3 is CASSPITSGIYNEQFF. CDR3 bases: TGTGCCAGCAGCCCTATCACTAGCGGGATCTACAATGAGCAGTTCTTC.

The rearrangement joins TRBV6-5 to TRBJ2-2; D gene uncertain. Looked up from germline, CDR1 is MNHEY and CDR2 is SVGAGI. Trimming pared 5 bases from V and 3 bases from J, leaving 10 bases between. This CDR3 region has 14 residues. The CDR3 here is CASSPLPYTGELFF. The CDR3 bases are TGTGCCAGCAGTCCCCTTCCTTACACCGGGGAGCTGTTTTTT.

Notes on this clone: The conserved closing phenylalanine or tryptophan is absent in this CDR3, likely reflecting a read error. The DNA is left out, because the CDR3 cannot be placed on it with certainty; the CDR3 is given as TCRdb lists it. The chain has TRBV18 and TRBJ1-4. The CDR3 has 12 amino acids, counting both end residues. CDR1 and CDR2 from the germline V gene are KGHSH and LQKENI. CDR3 amino acids: CASSPGLRGAED.

This clone was seen a handful of times. The gene calls are TRBV19 and TRBJ1-1; D is ambiguous. The CDR3 is 14 residues long. Germline V gives CDR1 LNHDA, CDR2 SQIVND (reference sequence). The V end was cut by 5 bases, the J end by 5 bases, with 15 bases between. The CDR3 bases are TGTGCCAGTAGTTTGATCGGGAAGAGAACTGAAGCTTTCTTT. The encoded protein is CASSLIGKRTEAFF.

V and J are TRBV6-2 or TRBV6-3 and TRBJ2-2; no reliable D call. CDR1 and CDR2 from the germline V gene are MNHEY and SVGEGT. The CDR3 is 12 residues long. V lost 0 bases and J lost 7, with 3 bases in between. CDR3 bases: TGTGCCAGCAGTTACTCCGTCGGGGAGCTGTTTTTT. This sequence encodes CASSYSVGELFF.

In this sample, this clone turned up once. The chain carries TRBV6-5 and TRBJ2-5, with 8 bases identical to TRBD2. The CDR3 has 14 amino acids. After removal of 6 bases from V and 7 bases from J, the junction contained 10 bases not matched to a gene. In germline, CDR1 is MNHEY, CDR2 SVGAGI. The CDR3 nucleotides are TGTGCCAGCAGCCTCCTGGGACTAGAGGGGACCCAGTACTTC. This sequence encodes CASSLLGLEGTQYF.

The chain employs TRBV2 and TRBJ1-2; perhaps TRBD1 as D (6 bases). Germline V gene data show CDR1 as SNHLY and CDR2 as FYNNEI. This CDR3 has 13 residues. The V end was cut by 1 base, the J end by 8 bases, with 11 bases between. The CDR3 here is CASSEDRVRGYTF. For the CDR3, the DNA is TGTGCCAGCAGTGAAGACAGGGTCCGAGGCTACACCTTC.

The count of this clone is one. The V call is TRBV11-2, the J call TRBJ2-1; 8 bases match TRBD1. The J segment lost 3 bases and the V segment lost 4 bases, leaving 5 bases of the junction unmatched. Germline-derived CDR1 and CDR2 are SGHAT and FQNNGV. The CDR3 is made up of 15 amino acids. Written as DNA, the CDR3 is TGTGCCAGCAGCTCATACAGGGGGGTCTACAATGAGCAGTTCTTC. This translates into CASSSYRGVYNEQFF. Based on the CDR3 plus reference TRBV11-2 and TRBJ2-1, the full variable domain is EAGVAQSPRYKIIEKRQSVAFWCNPISGHATLYWYQQILGQGPKLLIQFQNNGVVDDSQLPKDRFSAERLKGVDSTLKIQPAKLEDSAVYLCASSSYRGVYNEQFFGPGTRLTVL.

The gene calls are TRBV19 and TRBJ1-5; 11 nucleotides align to TRBD1. This CDR3 has 18 residues. V dropped 3 bases and J dropped 6; count of bases not matched to a gene: 13. Germline values: CDR1 LNHDA, CDR2 SQIVND (reference sequence). CDR3: CASSIGQGAGQNGQPQHF. The CDR3 region has the DNA TGTGCCAGTAGTATTGGACAGGGGGCCGGCCAAAACGGTCAGCCCCAGCATTTT. Drawing the rest from reference TRBV19 and TRBJ1-5, the complete variable domain is DGGITQSPKYLFRKEGQNVTLSCEQNLNHDAMYWYRQDPGQGLRLIYYSQIVNDFQKGDIAEGYSVSREKKESFPLTVTSAQKNPTAFYLCASSIGQGAGQNGQPQHFGDGTRLSIL.

This chain links TRBV6-5 with TRBJ1-2; D remains ambiguous. V was cut by 0 bases and J by 1 base, with 6 bases left in between. The CDR3 is 14 residues long. From germline, CDR1 is MNHEY and CDR2 SVGAGI. In nucleotides, the CDR3 is TGTGCCAGCAGTTACTCCCGGGATAACTATGGCTACACCTTC. Residues: CASSYSRDNYGYTF.

The chain links TRBV7-2 to TRBJ1-3; possibly TRBD1 for D (6 bases). Germline V gives CDR1 SGHTA, CDR2 FQGNSA. The CDR3 runs 14 residues. The V gene lost 6 bases and the J gene lost 2 bases, with 11 bases spanning the gap. CDR3 loop: CASSSRGTGNTIYF. CDR3 bases: TGTGCCAGCAGTTCCAGGGGAACTGGAAACACCATATATTTT.

V usage is TRBV28 and J usage is TRBJ1-4; 8 bases are a match to TRBD1. This CDR3 has 14 residues. Looked up from germline, CDR1 is MDHEN and CDR2 is SYDVKM. With 2 bases clipped from V and 7 bases from J, the junction kept 3 bases outside the gene matches. Here the CDR3 reads CASSLDRGGEKLFF. Here the CDR3 DNA reads TGTGCCAGCAGTTTAGACAGGGGAGGTGAAAAACTGTTTTTT.

The V call is TRBV28, the J call TRBJ2-5; TRBD1 aligns across 8 bases. The germline V gene encodes CDR1 MDHEN and CDR2 SYDVKM. The ends lost 5 bases at V and 5 bases at J; junction bases unmatched: 7. This CDR3 spans 14 amino acids. CDR3 residues: CASSLRTGKETQYF. The CDR3 DNA reads as TGTGCCAGCAGTCTACGGACAGGGAAGGAGACCCAGTACTTC.

A word on this clone: A read error may account for a junction end that differs from germline. The V gene is TRBV3-1 (or the pseudogene TRBV3-2), the J gene TRBJ2-3, with 7 bases that match TRBD2. Germline-derived CDR1 and CDR2 are LGHDT and YNNKEL (reference sequence). The CDR3 spans 14 residues. CDR3 region: CASSPLAARTMLHF. CDR3 sequence (DNA): TGTGCCAGCAGCCCCCTAGCGGCTCGTACCATGCTTCATTTT.

V is TRBV5-1 and J is TRBJ1-4; D may be TRBD1 (5 bases). With 0 bases removed from V and 7 bases from J, the gap between germline ends came to 7 bases. This CDR3 is 13 amino acids long. Germline V gene data show CDR1 as SGHRS and CDR2 as YFSETQ. CDR3 nucleotide sequence: TGCGCCAGCAGCTTGGTTACAGGTGAAAAACTGTTTTTT. It translates to CASSLVTGEKLFF. Together with reference TRBV5-1 and TRBJ1-4, the CDR3 gives the full variable domain: KAGVTQTPRYLIKTRGQQVTLSCSPISGHRSVSWYQQTPGQGLQFLFEYFSETQRNKGNFPGRFSGRQFSNSRSEMNVSTLELGDSALYLCASSLVTGEKLFFGSGTQLSVL.